The clone carrying this TCR beta chain was observed a few times. Its specificity is not known. CDR1 is SGDLS and CDR2 is YYNGEE in the germline V gene. Trimming removed 4 bases from V and 2 bases from J, with 10 bases in between. The CDR3 runs to 13 residues. This sample was taken from a study of Ad26.COV2.S vaccination and SARS-CoV-2 variants. About the research overall: As a participant in COV1001, the donor was in the Ad26.COV2.S trial arm. Ad26.COV2.S shots went into the muscle once or twice, 56 days apart.

Study results and caveats: Responses of spike-specific T cells (both CD8+ and CD4+) reportedly showed substantial breadth after vaccination.

The assay was immunoSEQ multiplex PCR, and TCRdb's table has in-frame clones only and misses some. Altogether 250,000 to 300,000 clones are present, 87% being singletons, with the ten largest covering around 3%. Treatment indicated: about 20 received Ad26.COV2.S at low or high dose, single or two shots; 5 received placebo; per-sample allocation not given. The samples date from day 63 after the first vaccine or placebo injection. Expressing Wuhan-strain SARS-CoV-2 spike, an Ad26 vector served as the vaccine. This TCR came from a person between 18 and 59 years old who received the Ad26.COV2.S COVID-19 vaccine or a placebo. Source: peripheral blood, taken in a trial of Ad26.COV2.S vaccine versus placebo. The chain links TRBV9 to TRBJ2-7; D possibly matches TRBD1 or TRBD2 (6 bases each). The CDR3 DNA reads as TGTGCCAGCAGCTCGGGGGCCACCTACGAGCAGTACTTC. Residues: CASSSGATYEQYF. Based on the CDR3 plus reference TRBV9 and TRBJ2-7, the full variable domain is DSGVTQTPKHLITATGQRVTLRCSPRSGDLSVYWYQQSLDQGLQFLIQYYNGEERAKGNILERFSAQQFPDLHSELNLSSLELGDSALYFCASSSGATYEQYFGPGTRLTVT.